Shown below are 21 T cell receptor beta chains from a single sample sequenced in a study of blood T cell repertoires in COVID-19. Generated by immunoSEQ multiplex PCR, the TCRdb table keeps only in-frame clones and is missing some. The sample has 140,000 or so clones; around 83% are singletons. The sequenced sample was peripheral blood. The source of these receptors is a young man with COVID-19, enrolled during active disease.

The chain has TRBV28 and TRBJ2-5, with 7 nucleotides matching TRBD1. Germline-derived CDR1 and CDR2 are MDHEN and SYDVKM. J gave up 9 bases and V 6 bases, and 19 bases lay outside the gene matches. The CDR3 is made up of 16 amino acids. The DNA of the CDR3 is TGTGCCAGCAGCGCCTTCCGGGACAGAAAAGAGATGTCCCAGTACTTC. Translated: CASSAFRDRKEMSQYF.

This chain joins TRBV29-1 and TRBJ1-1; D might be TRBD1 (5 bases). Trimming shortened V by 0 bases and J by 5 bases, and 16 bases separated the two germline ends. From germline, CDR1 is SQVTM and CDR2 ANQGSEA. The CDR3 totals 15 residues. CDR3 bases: TGCAGCGTTGAAGATTCAACCATTGGGGGGACTGAAGCTTTCTTT. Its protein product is CSVEDSTIGGTEAFF.

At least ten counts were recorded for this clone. The CDR3 coding sequence is TGTGCCAGTACCGGCGGGAGCTCCTACGAGCAGTACTTC. The encoded protein is CASTGGSSYEQYF. The J gene is TRBJ2-7, the V gene TRBV19; TRBD2 aligns across 7 bases. The CDR3 spans 13 residues. CDR1 is LNHDA, CDR2 SQIVND, per germline (reference sequence). The ends lost 7 bases at V and 0 bases at J; junction bases unmatched: 3.

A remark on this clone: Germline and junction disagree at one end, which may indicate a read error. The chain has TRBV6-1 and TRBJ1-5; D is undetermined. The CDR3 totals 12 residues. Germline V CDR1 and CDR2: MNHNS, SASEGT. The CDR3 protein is CASSEDLRPQHF. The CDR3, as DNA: TGTGCCAGCAGCGAAGATCTGAGGCCCCAGCATTTT.

CDR3 amino acids: CASSGSGAAGEQFF. The DNA for the CDR3 is TGTGCCAGCAGCGGTAGCGGGGCCGCGGGTGAGCAGTTCTTC. The chain carries TRBV9 and TRBJ2-1; 8 bases are a match to TRBD2. This CDR3 is built from 14 residues. CDR1 SGDLS and CDR2 YYNGEE come from the germline V gene. Germline trimming cut 3 bases from V and 9 bases from J; bases unmatched to any gene: 8.

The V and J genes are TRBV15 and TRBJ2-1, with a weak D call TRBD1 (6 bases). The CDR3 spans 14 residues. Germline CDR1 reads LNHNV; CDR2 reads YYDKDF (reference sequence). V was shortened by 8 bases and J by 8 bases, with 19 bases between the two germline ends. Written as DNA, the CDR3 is TGTGCCACCGGGGGCCAACAGGGTGTGCATGAGCAGTTCTTC. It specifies CATGGQQGVHEQFF.

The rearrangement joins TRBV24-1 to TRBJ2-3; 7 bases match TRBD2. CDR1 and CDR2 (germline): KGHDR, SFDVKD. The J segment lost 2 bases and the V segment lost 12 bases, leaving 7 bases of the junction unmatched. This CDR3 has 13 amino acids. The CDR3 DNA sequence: TGTGCCTCCACTAGCGCGACCACAGATACGCAGTATTTT. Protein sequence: CASTSATTDTQYF.

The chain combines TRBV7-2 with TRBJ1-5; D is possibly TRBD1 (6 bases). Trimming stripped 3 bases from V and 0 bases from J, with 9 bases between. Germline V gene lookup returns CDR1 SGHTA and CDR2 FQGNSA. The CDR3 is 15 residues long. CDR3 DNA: TGTGCCAGCAGCTTTACAGGGCTTAGCAATCAGCCCCAGCATTTT. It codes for CASSFTGLSNQPQHF.

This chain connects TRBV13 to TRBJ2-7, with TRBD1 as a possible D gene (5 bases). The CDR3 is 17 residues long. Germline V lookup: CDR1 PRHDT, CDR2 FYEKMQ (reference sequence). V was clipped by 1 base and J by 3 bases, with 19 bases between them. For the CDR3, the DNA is TGTGCCAGCAGCTTAGAAGGGGTTGACGAAGGCGGCTACGAGCAGTACTTC. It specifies CASSLEGVDEGGYEQYF. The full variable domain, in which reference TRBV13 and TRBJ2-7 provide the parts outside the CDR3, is AAGVIQSPRHLIKEKRETATLKCYPIPRHDTVYWYQQGPGQDPQFLISFYEKMQSDKGSIPDRFSAQQFSDYHSELNMSSLELGDSALYFCASSLEGVDEGGYEQYFGPGTRLTVT.

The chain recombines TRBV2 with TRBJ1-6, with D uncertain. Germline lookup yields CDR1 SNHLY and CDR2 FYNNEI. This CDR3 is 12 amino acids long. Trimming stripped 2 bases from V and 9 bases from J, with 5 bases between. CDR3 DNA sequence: TGTGCCAGCAGTGAATCCGGTTCACCCCTCCACTTT. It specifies CASSESGSPLHF.

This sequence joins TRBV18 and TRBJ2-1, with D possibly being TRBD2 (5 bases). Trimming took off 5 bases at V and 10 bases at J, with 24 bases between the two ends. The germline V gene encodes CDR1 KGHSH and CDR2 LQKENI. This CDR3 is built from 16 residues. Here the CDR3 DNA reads TGTGCCAGCTCAAAAAGACGGGGAAACCCCCTAGGGGAGCAGTTCTTC. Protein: CASSKRRGNPLGEQFF. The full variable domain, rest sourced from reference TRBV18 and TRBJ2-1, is NAGVMQNPRHLVRRRGQEARLRCSPMKGHSHVYWYRQLPEEGLKFMVYLQKENIIDESGMPKERFSAEFPKEGPSILRIQQVVRGDSAAYFCASSKRRGNPLGEQFFGPGTRLTVL.

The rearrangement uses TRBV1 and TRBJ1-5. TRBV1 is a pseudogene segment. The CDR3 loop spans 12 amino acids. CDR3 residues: CTKWAGWQPQHF. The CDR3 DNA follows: TGCACCAAATGGGCGGGGTGGCAGCCCCAGCATTTT.

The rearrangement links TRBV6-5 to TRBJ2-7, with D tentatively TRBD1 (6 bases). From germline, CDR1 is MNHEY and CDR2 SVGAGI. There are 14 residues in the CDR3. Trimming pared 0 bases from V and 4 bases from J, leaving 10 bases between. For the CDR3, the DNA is TGTGCCAGCAGTTACTCGACACAGGGTTACGAGCAGTACTTC. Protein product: CASSYSTQGYEQYF.

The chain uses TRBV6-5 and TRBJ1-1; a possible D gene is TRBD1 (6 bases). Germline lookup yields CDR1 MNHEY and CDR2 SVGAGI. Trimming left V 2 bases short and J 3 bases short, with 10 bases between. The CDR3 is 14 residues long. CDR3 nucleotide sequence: TGTGCCAGCAGTTACGTGGGGGCTGACACTGAAGCTTTCTTT. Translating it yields CASSYVGADTEAFF.

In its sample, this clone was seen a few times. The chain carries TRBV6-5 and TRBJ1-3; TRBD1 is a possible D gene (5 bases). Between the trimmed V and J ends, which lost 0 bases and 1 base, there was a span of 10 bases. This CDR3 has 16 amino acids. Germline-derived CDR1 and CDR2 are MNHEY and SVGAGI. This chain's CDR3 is CASSYSPGVSGNTIYF. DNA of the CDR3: TGTGCCAGCAGTTACTCGCCGGGGGTTTCTGGAAACACCATATATTTT.

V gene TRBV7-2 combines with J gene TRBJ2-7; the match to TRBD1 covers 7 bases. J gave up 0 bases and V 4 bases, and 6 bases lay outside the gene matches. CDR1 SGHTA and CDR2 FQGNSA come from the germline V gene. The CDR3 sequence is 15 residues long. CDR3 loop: CASSSDRAISYEQYF. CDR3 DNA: TGTGCCAGCAGCTCCGACAGGGCAATCTCCTACGAGCAGTACTTC.

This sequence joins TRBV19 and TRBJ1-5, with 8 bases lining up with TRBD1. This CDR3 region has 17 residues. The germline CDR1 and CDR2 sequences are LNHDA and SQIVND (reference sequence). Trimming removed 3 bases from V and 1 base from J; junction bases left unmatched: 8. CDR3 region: CASSIIPTGVSNQPQHF. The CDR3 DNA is TGTGCCAGTAGTATCATCCCGACAGGGGTAAGCAATCAGCCCCAGCATTTT.

CDR3 residues: CASSLEAEGEWGTDTQYF. The CDR3 DNA sequence: TGTGCCAGCAGCTTGGAGGCGGAGGGAGAGTGGGGTACAGATACGCAGTATTTT. The chain combines TRBV5-6 with TRBJ2-3, with D possibly being TRBD2 (6 bases). From germline, CDR1 is SGHDT and CDR2 YYEEEE. V dropped 0 bases and J dropped 3 bases, with 20 bases sitting between them. The CDR3 spans 18 residues.

CDR3 loop: CASSLGAGENQPQHF. Written as DNA, the CDR3 is TGTGCCAGCAGCTTAGGGGCAGGGGAAAATCAGCCCCAGCATTTT. The chain employs TRBV7-6 and TRBJ1-5, with a tentative D call TRBD1 (6 bases). The germline gives CDR1 SGHVS, CDR2 FNYEAQ. Trimming left V 1 base short and J 4 bases short, with 11 bases between. The CDR3 is 15 amino acids.

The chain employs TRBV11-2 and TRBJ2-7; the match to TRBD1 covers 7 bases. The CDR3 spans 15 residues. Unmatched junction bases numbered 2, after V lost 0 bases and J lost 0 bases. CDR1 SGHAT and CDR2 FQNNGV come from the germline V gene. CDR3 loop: CASSLEWDSSYEQYF. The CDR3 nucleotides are TGTGCCAGCAGCTTAGAATGGGACAGCTCCTACGAGCAGTACTTC.

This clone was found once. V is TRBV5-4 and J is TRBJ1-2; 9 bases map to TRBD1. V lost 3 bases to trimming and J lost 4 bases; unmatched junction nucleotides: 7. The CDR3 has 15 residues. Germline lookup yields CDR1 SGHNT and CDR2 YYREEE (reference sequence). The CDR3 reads CASSWDRARGYGYTF. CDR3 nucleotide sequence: TGTGCCAGCAGCTGGGACAGGGCGAGGGGCTATGGCTACACCTTC.